This is a list of T cell receptor beta chains from one sample in a study of blood T cell repertoires in COVID-19. Produced via immunoSEQ multiplex PCR; TCRdb's table is partial and in-frame only. The sample yields around 150,000 clones, approximately 84% seen once. The sample taken for sequencing was PBMCs or T cells enriched from blood (not recorded which). These receptors were taken from a woman aged 50 to 60 with acute COVID-19. The CDR3 runs from the conserved cysteine through the conserved F or W. Fields, in order: clone size, D gene, J gene, V gene, CDR3 protein, CDR3 DNA. A D gene is named only where the DNA matches it firmly. Size is omitted from some rows. Given values are once, few, many or a class for expanded clones.

size: NA; D: NA; J: TRBJ1-3; V: TRBV5-1; CDR3: CASRQGGTGNTIYF; DNA: TGCGCCAGCAGACAGGGTGGGACTGGAAACACCATATATTTT
size: NA; D: TRBD2; J: TRBJ2-7; V: TRBV11-2; CDR3: CASSLIWREISYEQYF; DNA: TGTGCCAGCAGCTTAATCTGGCGGGAGATCTCCTACGAGCAGTACTTC
size: NA; D: TRBD1; J: TRBJ1-2; V: TRBV5-6; CDR3: CASSRQGAVGYTF; DNA: TGTGCCAGCAGCCGACAGGGGGCTGTGGGCTACACCTTC
size: NA; D: TRBD1; J: TRBJ1-5; V: TRBV2; CDR3: CASSEGDSTFHQPQHF; DNA: TGTGCCAGCAGTGAAGGGGACAGTACGTTTCATCAGCCCCAGCATTTT
size: NA; D: TRBD2; J: TRBJ2-3; V: TRBV2; CDR3: CASSSSGSSDTQYF; DNA: TGTGCCAGCAGTTCTAGCGGGAGTTCAGATACGCAGTATTTT
size: NA; D: TRBD1; J: TRBJ2-7; V: TRBV7-8; CDR3: CASSSRGTGDHEQYF; DNA: TGTGCCAGCAGCTCGAGAGGGACAGGGGATCACGAGCAGTACTTC
size: NA; D: TRBD2; J: TRBJ2-4; V: TRBV30; CDR3: CAWRAGLARNIQYF; DNA: TGTGCCTGGAGGGCAGGACTAGCAAGGAACATTCAGTACTTC
size: NA; D: TRBD2; J: TRBJ2-5; V: TRBV3-1/TRBV3-2; CDR3: CASRYPGLEETQYF; DNA: TGTGCCAGCAGGTACCCGGGACTAGAAGAGACCCAGTACTTC
size: NA; D: NA; J: TRBJ2-7; V: TRBV4-3; CDR3: CASSQDIAQFSYEQYF; DNA: TGCGCCAGCAGCCAAGATATAGCTCAATTCTCCTACGAGCAGTACTTC
size: few; D: TRBD1; J: TRBJ2-6; V: TRBV11-2; CDR3: CASRPGGGSGANVLTF; DNA: TGTGCCAGCAGACCAGGGGGCGGGTCCGGGGCCAACGTCCTGACTTTC
size: NA; D: TRBD1; J: TRBJ1-4; V: TRBV15; CDR3: CATRDRATNEKLFF; DNA: TGTGCCACAAGGGACAGGGCTACTAATGAAAAACTGTTTTTT
size: NA; D: NA; J: TRBJ1-3; V: TRBV5-8; CDR3: CASSLATGSSGNTIYF; DNA: TGTGCCAGCAGCTTGGCCACAGGGAGCTCTGGAAACACCATATATTTT
size: NA; D: TRBD2; J: TRBJ2-1; V: TRBV30; CDR3: CAWSSLSGGPSDEQFF; DNA: TGTGCCTGGAGCTCTCTTTCGGGAGGGCCCTCGGATGAGCAGTTCTTC
size: NA; D: NA; J: TRBJ2-5; V: TRBV7-8; CDR3: CASSLSVRTTRKETQYF; DNA: TGTGCCAGCAGCCTTAGCGTCCGGACTACCCGAAAAGAGACCCAGTACTTC
size: few; D: NA; J: TRBJ1-1; V: TRBV10-3; CDR3: CAISESRGAFF; DNA: TGTGCCATCAGTGAGTCACGGGGGGCTTTCTTT
size: NA; D: TRBD1; J: TRBJ1-2; V: TRBV24-1; CDR3: CATSVVTGPVHKIYGYTF; DNA: TGTGCCACCAGTGTTGTGACAGGGCCCGTCCATAAGATCTATGGCTACACCTTC
size: NA; D: NA; J: TRBJ2-2; V: TRBV7-9; CDR3: CASSQGHLNTGELFF; DNA: TGTGCCAGCAGCCAGGGACACCTGAACACCGGGGAGCTGTTTTTT
size: NA; D: TRBD1; J: TRBJ2-5; V: TRBV4-3; CDR3: CASSQSNRGETQYF; DNA: TGCGCCAGCAGCCAATCCAACAGGGGTGAGACCCAGTACTTC
size: NA; D: NA; J: TRBJ1-2; V: TRBV10-3; CDR3: CAISELTYGYTF; DNA: TGTGCCATCAGTGAGCTAACCTATGGCTACACCTTC
size: NA; D: NA; J: TRBJ1-5; V: TRBV6-1; CDR3: CASSDRVNQPQHF; DNA: TGTGCCAGCAGTGACAGGGTTAATCAGCCCCAGCATTTT
size: NA; D: TRBD1; J: TRBJ1-5; V: TRBV30; CDR3: CAWRGRGTGAARQPQHF; DNA: TGTGCCTGGAGGGGGAGAGGGACAGGGGCCGCCCGTCAGCCCCAGCATTTT
size: once; D: NA; J: TRBJ1-1; V: TRBV6-5; CDR3: CASSLTGTMNTEAFF; DNA: TGTGCCAGCAGTCTCACAGGGACTATGAACACTGAAGCTTTCTTT
size: NA; D: TRBD1; J: TRBJ1-2; V: TRBV5-4; CDR3: CASSKKTGGDYGYTF; DNA: TGTGCCAGCAGCAAGAAGACAGGGGGTGACTATGGCTACACCTTC